What follows are 11 T cell receptor beta chains derived from one specimen sequenced in a study of blood T cell repertoires in COVID-19. Profiling relied on immunoSEQ multiplex PCR, and the TCRdb table lists in-frame clones only, not all of them. This table has some 62,000 clones, roughly 75% appearing once. Sequenced material: peripheral blood. Receptor source: a man between 60 and 70 years old with COVID-19, enrolled during active disease.

DNA for the CDR3: TGCAGTGCTTCTGACTCCACCCAGTACTTC. Its translation is CSASDSTQYF. J is TRBJ2-5 and V is TRBV20-1; D gene uncertain. The germline CDR1 and CDR2 sequences are DFQATT and SNEGSKA (reference sequence). The ends were cut back, 5 bases at V and 8 bases at J, with 9 bases in the middle. The CDR3 loop spans 10 amino acids.

The CDR3 nucleotides are TGTGCCAGCAGGCGCTTTGCGGGAGAAATGAATGAGCAGTTCTTC. It is translated as CASRRFAGEMNEQFF. The rearrangement links TRBV27 to TRBJ2-1; TRBD2 matches 7 bases. CDR1 is MNHEY, CDR2 SMNVEV, per germline (reference sequence). V gave up 6 bases and J gave up 7 bases; unmatched junction bases: 12. This CDR3 spans 15 amino acids.

The rearrangement joins TRBV19 to TRBJ1-1, with TRBD1 as a possible D gene (6 bases). This CDR3 is built from 14 residues. The V end was cut by 5 bases, the J end by 3 bases, with 13 bases between. The germline CDR1 and CDR2 sequences are LNHDA and SQIVND (reference sequence). The CDR3 sequence: CASSHTGSYTEAFF. CDR3 bases: TGTGCCAGTAGTCATACAGGGTCGTACACTGAAGCTTTCTTT.

Notes on this clone: An end of the junction differs from the germline gene, which may be a read error. The gene calls are TRBV6-5 and TRBJ2-1; D is uncertain. The CDR3 sequence is 11 residues long. Germline V CDR1 and CDR2: MNHEY, SVGAGI. This CDR3 reads CASRGYHEQFF. In DNA, the CDR3 is TGTGCCAGCAGGGGCTACCATGAGCAGTTCTTC.

The chain uses TRBV19 and TRBJ1-4, with D possibly being TRBD1 (6 bases). Germline-derived CDR1 and CDR2 are LNHDA and SQIVND (reference sequence). The V end was cut by 7 bases, the J end by 4 bases, with 10 bases between. CDR3 size: 13 residues. CDR3 nucleotides: TGTGCCAGTAACCAGGGGTTTAATGAAAAACTGTTTTTT. Residues: CASNQGFNEKLFF.

The V and J genes are TRBV18 and TRBJ2-7; 8 nucleotides line up with TRBD1. The CDR3 covers 14 residues. In germline, CDR1 is KGHSH, CDR2 LQKENI. The trim removed 4 bases at V and 2 bases at J, leaving 4 bases unmatched. The CDR3 bases are TGTGCCAGCTCACTTCGGACAGGGACCTACGAGCAGTACTTC. It yields the protein CASSLRTGTYEQYF.

The chain couples TRBV6-1 to TRBJ2-1, with 9 bases aligning to TRBD2. The CDR3 has 15 residues. Per germline, CDR1 MNHNS and CDR2 SASEGT. V shed 3 bases, J shed 2 bases, and the junction held 2 bases outside the gene matches. CDR3 coding DNA: TGTGCCAGCAGTGATTTAGCGGGAGCCTACAATGAGCAGTTCTTC. Protein product: CASSDLAGAYNEQFF.

The rearrangement links TRBV30 to TRBJ2-3; TRBD2 might be the D (6 bases). Germline V CDR1 and CDR2: GTSNPN, SVGIG (reference sequence). Trimming cost V 4 bases and J 4 bases, with 12 bases left between them. CDR3 size: 13 residues. CDR3 loop: CAWTPTSSDTQYF. The DNA for the CDR3 is TGTGCCTGGACCCCGACTAGTTCAGATACGCAGTATTTT.

The CDR3 protein is CASSHGTGNYEQYF. The CDR3 coding sequence is TGTGCCAGCAGCCACGGGACAGGGAACTACGAGCAGTACTTC. J is TRBJ2-7 and V is TRBV27; 9 nucleotides line up with TRBD1. This CDR3 is 14 amino acids long. V lost 6 bases and J lost 3; bases outside the gene matches: 6. Germline loops: CDR1 MNHEY, CDR2 SMNVEV (reference sequence).

This chain connects TRBV7-7 to TRBJ2-3; the match to TRBD1 covers 9 bases. V lost 1 base, J lost 6 bases, and 5 bases stayed unmatched. CDR3 length: 15 amino acids. The germline V gene encodes CDR1 SSHAT and CDR2 FNYEAQ (reference sequence). CDR3 residues: CASSLGGTGLDTQYF. The CDR3 DNA sequence: TGTGCCAGCAGCTTAGGGGGGACAGGGTTGGATACGCAGTATTTT.

The rearrangement links TRBV24-1 to TRBJ2-5, with D perhaps TRBD2 (6 bases). Germline CDR1 KGHDR, CDR2 SFDVKD. This CDR3 spans 14 amino acids. The germline V and J ends were trimmed by 4 bases and 5 bases, with 13 bases remaining between them. CDR3 sequence reads: CATSDRLGGETQYF. The CDR3 region has the DNA TGTGCCACCAGTGACCGGCTGGGAGGTGAGACCCAGTACTTC.